A selection of T cell receptor beta chains follows, all from one sample in a study of blood T cell repertoires in COVID-19. The method was immunoSEQ multiplex PCR; TCRdb's version includes in-frame clones alone and lacks a portion of them. The table includes around 140,000 clones, roughly 87% detected once. Sequencing input: PBMCs or T cells enriched from blood (not recorded which). These receptors all come from a woman aged 40-49 years who had been exposed to COVID-19. Both conserved end residues are part of each CDR3. A D gene is named only where the DNA matches it firmly. A clone size is listed for some rows: how often the clone was seen (once, few, many), or a class if it is expanded.

j_call | clone_size | cdr3_length | d_call | v_call | cdr3_aa | cdr3_nt
TRBJ2-7 | once | 18 | TRBD2 | TRBV19 | CASSTRGDGGGTSYEQYF | TGTGCCAGTAGTACTCGAGGGGATGGGGGGGGAACCTCCTACGAGCAGTACTTC
TRBJ2-3 | - | 15 | TRBD2 | TRBV6-4 | CASSDSGGRADTQYF | TGTGCCAGCAGTGACTCTGGCGGGAGGGCCGATACGCAGTATTTT
TRBJ2-1 | few | 14 | - | TRBV19 | CASSIESRANEQFF | TGTGCCAGTAGTATAGAATCCAGGGCCAATGAGCAGTTCTTC
TRBJ1-1 | - | 14 | TRBD1 | TRBV28 | CASISLDRVAEAFF | TGTGCCAGTATCTCTTTGGACAGGGTCGCTGAAGCTTTCTTT
TRBJ2-2 | - | 15 | TRBD2 | TRBV9 | CASSVVGGGTGELFF | TGTGCCAGCAGCGTAGTAGGCGGGGGCACCGGGGAGCTGTTTTTT
TRBJ2-5 | - | 13 | - | TRBV12-3/TRBV12-4 | CASSLIAQETQYF | TGTGCCAGCAGTTTGATAGCCCAAGAGACCCAGTACTTC
TRBJ1-2 | - | 9 | - | TRBV9 | CAGGEGYTF | TGTGCCGGAGGGGAAGGCTACACCTTC
TRBJ1-1 | - | 20 | TRBD1 | TRBV3-1/TRBV3-2 | CASSQKLNRGVPPVGTEAFF | TGTGCCAGCAGCCAAAAGTTGAACAGGGGTGTCCCCCCGGTGGGCACTGAAGCTTTCTTT
TRBJ2-1 | few | 14 | TRBD2 | TRBV5-1 | CASSQTSVNNEQFF | TGCGCCAGCAGCCAGACTAGCGTGAACAATGAGCAGTTCTTC
TRBJ1-2 | - | 15 | TRBD1 | TRBV3-1/TRBV3-2 | CASSQEGTGGRGYTF | TGTGCCAGCAGCCAGGAAGGGACAGGGGGACGGGGCTACACCTTC
TRBJ1-1 | - | 15 | - | TRBV9 | CASSVAGRGGTEAFF | TGTGCCAGCAGCGTAGCTGGGAGGGGGGGCACTGAAGCTTTCTTT
TRBJ2-5 | - | 13 | - | TRBV5-1 | CASSSGGRETQYF | TGCGCCAGCAGCTCGGGGGGCCGGGAGACCCAGTACTTC
TRBJ1-1 | - | 17 | TRBD1 | TRBV28 | CASSFSPGGIGNTEAFF | TGTGCCAGCAGTTTTTCCCCAGGGGGCATAGGGAACACTGAAGCTTTCTTT
TRBJ1-1 | - | 11 | - | TRBV29-1 | CSVEGATEAFF | TGCAGCGTTGAAGGGGCGACTGAAGCTTTCTTT
TRBJ1-5 | - | 14 | TRBD1 | TRBV24-1 | CATSWTGGNQPQHF | TGTGCCACCAGTTGGACAGGGGGCAATCAGCCCCAGCATTTT
TRBJ1-1 | - | 14 | TRBD1 | TRBV25-1 | CASSEWTGDTEAFF | TGTGCCAGCAGTGAATGGACAGGGGACACTGAAGCTTTCTTT
TRBJ1-5 | - | 15 | TRBD1 | TRBV3-1/TRBV3-2 | CASSQGTGNNQPQHF | TGTGCCAGCAGCCAGGGGACAGGGAATAATCAGCCCCAGCATTTT
TRBJ2-2 | - | 15 | - | TRBV5-1 | CASSLRERNTGELFF | TGCGCCAGCAGCTTGCGGGAGAGGAACACCGGGGAGCTGTTTTTT
TRBJ1-4 | many | 14 | TRBD1 | TRBV9 | CASSVGDRNEKLFF | TGTGCCAGCAGCGTAGGGGACAGGAATGAAAAACTGTTTTTT
TRBJ2-7 | - | 14 | - | TRBV28 | CASRPQRSGSEQYF | TGTGCCAGCAGGCCCCAAAGGTCTGGGAGCGAGCAGTACTTC
TRBJ2-2 | - | 14 | - | TRBV9 | CASSSRRGPGELFF | TGTGCCAGCAGCTCACGGCGGGGACCCGGGGAGCTGTTTTTT
TRBJ1-2 | - | 10 | - | TRBV9 | CASSGATYTF | TGTGCCAGCAGCGGAGCAACCTACACCTTC
TRBJ2-6 | - | 18 | TRBD2 | TRBV7-3 | CASSLLAGGNSGANVLTF | TGTGCCAGCAGCCTCTTAGCGGGTGGTAACTCTGGGGCCAACGTCCTGACTTTC
TRBJ2-2 | - | 13 | - | TRBV2 | CASNSDRTGELFF | TGTGCCAGCAACTCGGACAGAACCGGGGAGCTGTTTTTT
TRBJ2-1 | - | 16 | - | TRBV28 | CASTNLAGSSYNEQFF | TGTGCCAGCACAAACTTGGCGGGCAGCTCCTACAATGAGCAGTTCTTC
TRBJ2-7 | - | 14 | TRBD1 | TRBV6-5 | CASTEDRASYEQYF | TGTGCCAGCACCGAAGACAGGGCTTCCTACGAGCAGTACTTC
TRBJ1-4 | - | 21 | TRBD1 | TRBV4-3 | CASSQDLASGGYTSTNEKLFF | TGCGCCAGCAGCCAAGACCTCGCCTCAGGGGGCTACACTTCAACTAATGAAAAACTGTTTTTT
TRBJ1-2 | - | 12 | - | TRBV18 | CASSLSGEGYTF | TGTGCCAGCTCACTCTCAGGGGAAGGCTACACCTTC
TRBJ2-1 | - | 14 | TRBD2 | TRBV23-1 | CATGTSGNYNEQFF | TGCGCCACCGGGACTAGCGGGAACTACAATGAGCAGTTCTTC
TRBJ1-2 | - | 13 | - | TRBV19 | CASSIPRAYGYTF | TGTGCCAGTAGTATTCCCAGGGCCTATGGCTACACCTTC
TRBJ2-7 | - | 16 | - | TRBV4-1 | CASSQALLGSRYEQYF | TGCGCCAGCAGCCAAGCGCTGTTGGGGAGTCGCTACGAGCAGTACTTC
TRBJ2-2 | once | 12 | - | TRBV7-9 | CASSLVLGELFF | TGTGCCAGCAGCTTAGTACTCGGGGAGCTGTTTTTT
TRBJ2-1 | - | 13 | - | TRBV7-9 | CASSNLGPREQFF | TGTGCCAGCAGCAATCTAGGCCCGCGTGAGCAGTTCTTC
TRBJ1-5 | - | 15 | TRBD1 | TRBV5-1 | CASSLGQGAGQPQHF | TGCGCCAGCAGCTTGGGACAGGGGGCAGGACAGCCCCAGCATTTT
TRBJ2-3 | - | 15 | TRBD1 | TRBV7-2 | CASSLGRQGGNTQYF | TGTGCCAGCAGCTTAGGTAGACAGGGTGGAAATACGCAGTATTTT
TRBJ1-2 | - | 15 | TRBD1 | TRBV28 | CASSLSDRGRRGYTF | TGTGCCAGCAGTTTAAGTGACAGGGGGCGCCGGGGCTACACCTTC
TRBJ2-2 | - | 15 | - | TRBV2 | CASRISQGGIGELFF | TGTGCCAGCAGGATTTCACAGGGGGGGATCGGGGAGCTGTTTTTT
TRBJ2-3 | - | 14 | TRBD2 | TRBV7-2 | CASSLAGGRDTQYF | TGTGCCAGCAGCTTAGCGGGAGGGAGGGATACGCAGTATTTT
TRBJ2-7 | - | 15 | TRBD2 | TRBV14 | CASSPRLAGAYEQYF | TGTGCCAGCAGCCCCAGACTAGCGGGGGCCTACGAGCAGTACTTC
TRBJ1-2 | - | 18 | - | TRBV15 | CATSTTRPGLSPYYGYTF | TGTGCCACCAGCACCACCAGGCCAGGGCTCAGTCCGTACTATGGCTACACCTTC
TRBJ2-1 | - | 15 | TRBD2 | TRBV5-1 | CASSLTSGRDNEQFF | TGCGCCAGCAGCTTGACTAGCGGGAGGGACAATGAGCAGTTCTTC
TRBJ2-1 | - | 15 | TRBD2 | TRBV11-3 | CASSDGLAGVNEQFF | TGTGCCAGCAGCGACGGACTAGCGGGGGTTAATGAGCAGTTCTTC
TRBJ2-7 | once | 15 | - | TRBV27 | CASSFGGQDTYEQYF | TGTGCCAGCAGTTTTGGTGGTCAGGACACCTACGAGCAGTACTTC